This T cell receptor beta chain was sequenced for a study of blood T cell repertoires in COVID-19. Study-level information: PBMCs, B-cell-depleted T cells, or T cells were the source of the cDNA or gDNA that made up the material.

Per the authors' pipeline: The assay estimated nucleated cells by amplifying reference gene primers. Method: immunoSEQ multiplex PCR; TCRdb's copy keeps in-frame clones and lacks some. V, J and clone size are those of that table, while D and trimming were read from the DNA. The sample comprises over 75,000 clones, around 80% of which are singletons, and about 1.2% rests with the top ten. With 4 bases clipped from V and 1 base from J, the junction kept 10 bases outside the gene matches. The CDR3 length is 16 residues. The V gene's germline CDR1 is SNHLY and CDR2 FYNNEI. The chain carries TRBV2 and TRBJ2-7; TRBD2 matches at 7 bases. The sequenced sample was peripheral blood. The sequence was collected from a woman aged 80 or over with acute or convalescent COVID-19. The CDR3 DNA follows: TGTGCCAGCAGTGTTGGCGGGGGACTCGAATCCTACGAGCAGTACTTC. Translation: CASSVGGGLESYEQYF.